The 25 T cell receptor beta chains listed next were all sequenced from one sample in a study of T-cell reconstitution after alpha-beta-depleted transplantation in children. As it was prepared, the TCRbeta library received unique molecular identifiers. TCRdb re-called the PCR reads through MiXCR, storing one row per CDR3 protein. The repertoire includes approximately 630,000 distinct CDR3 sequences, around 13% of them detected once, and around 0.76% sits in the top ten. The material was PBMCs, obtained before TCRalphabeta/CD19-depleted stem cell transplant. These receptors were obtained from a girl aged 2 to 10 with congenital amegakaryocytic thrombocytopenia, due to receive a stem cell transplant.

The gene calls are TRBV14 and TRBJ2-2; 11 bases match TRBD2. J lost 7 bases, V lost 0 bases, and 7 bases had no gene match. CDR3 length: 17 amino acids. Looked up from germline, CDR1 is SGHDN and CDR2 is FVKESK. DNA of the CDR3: TGTGCCAGCAGCCAAGATCTAGCGGGAGGTGGATACGGGGAGCTGTTTTTT. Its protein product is CASSQDLAGGGYGELFF.

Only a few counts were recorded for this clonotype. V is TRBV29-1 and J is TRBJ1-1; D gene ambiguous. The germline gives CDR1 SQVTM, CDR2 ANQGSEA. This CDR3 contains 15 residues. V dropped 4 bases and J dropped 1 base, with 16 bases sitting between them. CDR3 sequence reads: CSVVAVGYSNTEAFF. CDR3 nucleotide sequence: TGCAGCGTTGTAGCGGTGGGGTACTCGAACACTGAAGCTTTCTTT.

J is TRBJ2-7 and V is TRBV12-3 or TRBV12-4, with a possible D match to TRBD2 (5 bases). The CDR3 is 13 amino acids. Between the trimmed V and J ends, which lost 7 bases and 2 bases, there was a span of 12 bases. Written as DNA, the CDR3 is TGTGCCAGCACCCTCCGGGGTACCTACGAGCAGTACTTC. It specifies CASTLRGTYEQYF.

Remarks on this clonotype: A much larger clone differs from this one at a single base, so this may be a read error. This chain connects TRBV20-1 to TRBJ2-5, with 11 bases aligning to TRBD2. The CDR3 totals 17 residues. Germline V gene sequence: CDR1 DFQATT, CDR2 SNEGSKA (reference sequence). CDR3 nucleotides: TGCAGTGCCGCCGGAACGGGACTAGCGGTTATCCAAGAGACCCAGCACTTC. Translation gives CSAAGTGLAVIQETQHF.

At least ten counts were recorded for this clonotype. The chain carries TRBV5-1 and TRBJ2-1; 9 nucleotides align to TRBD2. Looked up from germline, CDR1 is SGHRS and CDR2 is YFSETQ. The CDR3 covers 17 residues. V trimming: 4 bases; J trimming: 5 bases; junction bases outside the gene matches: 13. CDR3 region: CASSQDRGGRDHNEQFF. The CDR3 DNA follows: TGCGCCAGCAGCCAAGATCGGGGCGGGAGGGACCACAATGAGCAGTTCTTC.

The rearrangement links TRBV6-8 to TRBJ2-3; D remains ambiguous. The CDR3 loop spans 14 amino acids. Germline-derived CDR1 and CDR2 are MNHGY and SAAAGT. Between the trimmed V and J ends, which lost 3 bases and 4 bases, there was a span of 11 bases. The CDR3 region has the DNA TGTGCCAGCAGTTATCTGGGGTGGTCAGATACGCAGTATTTT. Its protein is CASSYLGWSDTQYF.

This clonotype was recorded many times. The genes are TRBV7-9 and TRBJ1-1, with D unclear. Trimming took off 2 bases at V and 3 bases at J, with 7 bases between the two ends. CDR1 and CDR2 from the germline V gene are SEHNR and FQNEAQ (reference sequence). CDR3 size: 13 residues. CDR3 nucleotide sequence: TGTGCCAGCAGCTTATGGCGGGACACTGAAGCTTTCTTT. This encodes CASSLWRDTEAFF.

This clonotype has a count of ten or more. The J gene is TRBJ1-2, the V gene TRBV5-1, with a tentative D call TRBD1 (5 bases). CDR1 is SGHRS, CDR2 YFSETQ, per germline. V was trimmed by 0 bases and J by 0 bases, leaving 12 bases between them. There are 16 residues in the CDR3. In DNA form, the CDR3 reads TGCGCCAGCAGCTTGGGACAGTCCCTGTCTAACTATGGCTACACCTTC. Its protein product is CASSLGQSLSNYGYTF.

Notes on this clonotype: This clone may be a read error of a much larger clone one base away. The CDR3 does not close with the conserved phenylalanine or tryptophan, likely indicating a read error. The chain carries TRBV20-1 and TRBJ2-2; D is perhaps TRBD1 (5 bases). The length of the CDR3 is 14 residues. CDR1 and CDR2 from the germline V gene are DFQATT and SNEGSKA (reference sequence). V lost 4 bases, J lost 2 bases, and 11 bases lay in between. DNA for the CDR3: TGCAGTGCTAAAGCCAGGGCCAACACCGGGGAGCTGTTTTCT. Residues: CSAKARANTGELFS.

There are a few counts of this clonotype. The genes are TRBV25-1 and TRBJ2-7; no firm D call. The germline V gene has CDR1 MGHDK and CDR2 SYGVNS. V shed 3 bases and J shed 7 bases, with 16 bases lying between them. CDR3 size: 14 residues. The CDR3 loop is CASSEATVPTEQYF. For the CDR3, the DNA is TGTGCCAGCAGTGAGGCGACGGTTCCTACGGAGCAGTACTTC.

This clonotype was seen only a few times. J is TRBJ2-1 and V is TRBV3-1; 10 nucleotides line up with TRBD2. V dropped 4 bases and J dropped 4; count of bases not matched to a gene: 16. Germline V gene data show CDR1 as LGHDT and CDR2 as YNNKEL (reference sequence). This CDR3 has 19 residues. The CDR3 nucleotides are TGTGCCAGCAGCCCGATCCTAAGAACACTAGCGGGACCATACAATGAGCAGTTCTTC. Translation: CASSPILRTLAGPYNEQFF.

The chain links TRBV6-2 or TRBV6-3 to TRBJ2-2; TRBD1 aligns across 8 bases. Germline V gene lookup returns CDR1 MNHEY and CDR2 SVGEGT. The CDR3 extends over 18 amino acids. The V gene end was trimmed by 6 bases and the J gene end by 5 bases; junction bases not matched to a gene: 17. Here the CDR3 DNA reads TGTGCCAGCAGGAAAGGAGAGTCGGACAGGGCTATTACCGGGGAGCTGTTTTTT. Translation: CASRKGESDRAITGELFF.

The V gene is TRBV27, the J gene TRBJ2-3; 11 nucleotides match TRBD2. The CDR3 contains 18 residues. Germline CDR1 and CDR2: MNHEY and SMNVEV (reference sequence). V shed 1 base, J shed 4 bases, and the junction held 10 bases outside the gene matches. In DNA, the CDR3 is TGTGCCAGCAGTTTATTTGCTAGCGGGAGGCCGGGGTCAGATACGCAGTATTTT. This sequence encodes CASSLFASGRPGSDTQYF.

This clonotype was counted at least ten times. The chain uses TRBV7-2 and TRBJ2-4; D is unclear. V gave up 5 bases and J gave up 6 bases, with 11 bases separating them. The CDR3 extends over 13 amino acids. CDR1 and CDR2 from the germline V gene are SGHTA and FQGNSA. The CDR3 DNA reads TGTGCCAGCAGCAGATCGACTCCAAACATTCAGTACTTC. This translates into CASSRSTPNIQYF.

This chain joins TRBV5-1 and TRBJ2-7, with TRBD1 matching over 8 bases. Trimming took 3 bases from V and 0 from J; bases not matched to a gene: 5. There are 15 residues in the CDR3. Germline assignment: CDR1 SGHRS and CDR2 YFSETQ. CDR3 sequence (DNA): TGCGCCAGCAGCTCGGGGGACAGGAGCTCCTACGAGCAGTACTTC. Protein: CASSSGDRSSYEQYF. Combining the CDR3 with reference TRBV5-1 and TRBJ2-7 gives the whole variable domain KAGVTQTPRYLIKTRGQQVTLSCSPISGHRSVSWYQQTPGQGLQFLFEYFSETQRNKGNFPGRFSGRQFSNSRSEMNVSTLELGDSALYLCASSSGDRSSYEQYFGPGTRLTVT.

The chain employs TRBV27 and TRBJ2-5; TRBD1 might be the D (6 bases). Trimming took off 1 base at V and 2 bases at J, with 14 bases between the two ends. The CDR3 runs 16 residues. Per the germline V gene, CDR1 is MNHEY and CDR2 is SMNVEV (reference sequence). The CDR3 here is CASSLFPSGAQETQYF. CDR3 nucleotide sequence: TGTGCCAGCAGTTTATTCCCCTCAGGGGCACAAGAGACCCAGTACTTC.

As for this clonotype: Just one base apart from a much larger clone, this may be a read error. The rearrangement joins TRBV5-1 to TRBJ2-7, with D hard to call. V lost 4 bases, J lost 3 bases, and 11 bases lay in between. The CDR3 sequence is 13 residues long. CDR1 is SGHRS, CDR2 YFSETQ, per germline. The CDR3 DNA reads TGCGCCAGCAGCATCCGACATGGCTACGAGCAGTACTTC. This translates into CASSIRHGYEQYF.

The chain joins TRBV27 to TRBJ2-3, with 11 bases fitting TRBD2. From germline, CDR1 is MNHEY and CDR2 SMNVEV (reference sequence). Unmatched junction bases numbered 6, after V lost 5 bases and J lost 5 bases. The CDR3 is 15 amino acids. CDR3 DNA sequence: TGTGCCAGCAGTCCATTAGGACTAGCGGGAGATACGCAGTATTTT. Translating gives CASSPLGLAGDTQYF.

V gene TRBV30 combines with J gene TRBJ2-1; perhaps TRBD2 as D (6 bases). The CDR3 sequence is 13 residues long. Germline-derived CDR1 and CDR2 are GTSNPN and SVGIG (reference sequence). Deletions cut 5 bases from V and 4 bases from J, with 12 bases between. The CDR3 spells CAWDPSEYNEQFF. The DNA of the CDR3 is TGTGCCTGGGACCCTAGCGAATACAATGAGCAGTTCTTC. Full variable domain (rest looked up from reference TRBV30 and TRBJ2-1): SQTIHQWPATLVQPVGSPLSLECTVEGTSNPNLYWYRQAAGRGLQLLFYSVGIGQISSEVPQNLSASRPQDRQFILSSKKLLLSDSGFYLCAWDPSEYNEQFFGPGTRLTVL.

For the CDR3, the DNA is TGTGCCAGCAGTGCCTATAGGGATACGCAGTATTTT. Translated, it gives CASSAYRDTQYF. The gene calls are TRBV6-6 and TRBJ2-3; unclear D gene. Per the germline V gene, CDR1 is MNHNY and CDR2 is SVGAGI (reference sequence). This CDR3 contains 12 residues. V lost 5 bases and J 6 bases, leaving 9 bases between the germline ends.

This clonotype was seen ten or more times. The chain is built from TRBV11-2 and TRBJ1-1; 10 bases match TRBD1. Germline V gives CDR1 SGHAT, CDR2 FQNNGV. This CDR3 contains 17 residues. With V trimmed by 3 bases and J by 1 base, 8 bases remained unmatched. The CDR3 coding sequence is TGTGCCAGCAGCTTTGTCCCGGGACAGGGGACGAACACTGAAGCTTTCTTT. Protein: CASSFVPGQGTNTEAFF.

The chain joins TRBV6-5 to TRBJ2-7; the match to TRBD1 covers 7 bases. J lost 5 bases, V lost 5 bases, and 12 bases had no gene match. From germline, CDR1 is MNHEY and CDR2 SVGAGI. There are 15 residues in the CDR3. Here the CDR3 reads CASSNPGTVFDEQYF. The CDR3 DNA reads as TGTGCCAGCAGTAACCCCGGGACAGTATTCGACGAGCAGTACTTC.

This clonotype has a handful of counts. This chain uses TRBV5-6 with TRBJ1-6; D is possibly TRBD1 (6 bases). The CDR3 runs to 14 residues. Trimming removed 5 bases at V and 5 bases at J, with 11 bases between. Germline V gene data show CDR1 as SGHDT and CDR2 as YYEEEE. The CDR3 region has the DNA TGTGCCAGCAGAAGGACAGAAAATAATTCACCCCTCCACTTT. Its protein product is CASRRTENNSPLHF.

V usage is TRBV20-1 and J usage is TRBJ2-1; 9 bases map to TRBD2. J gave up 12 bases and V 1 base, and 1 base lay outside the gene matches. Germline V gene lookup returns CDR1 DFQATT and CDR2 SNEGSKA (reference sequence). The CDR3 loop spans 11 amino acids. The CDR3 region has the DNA TGCAGTGCTAGAGCTAGCGGGACGCAGTTCTTC. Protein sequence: CSARASGTQFF.

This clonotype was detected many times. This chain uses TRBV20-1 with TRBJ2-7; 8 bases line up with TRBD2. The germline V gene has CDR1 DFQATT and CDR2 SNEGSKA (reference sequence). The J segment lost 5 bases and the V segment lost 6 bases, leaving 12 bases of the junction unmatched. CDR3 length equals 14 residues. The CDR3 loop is CSALTSARIDEQYF. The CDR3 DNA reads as TGCAGTGCGCTGACTAGCGCCCGGATCGACGAGCAGTACTTC.